This T cell receptor (beta chain) came from a study of cytomegalovirus exposure and HLA in healthy donors. Study-level findings and limits: In a later analysis, TCR beta V- and J-gene trimming was associated with a missense DCLRE1C variant. Segments of the TCR beta V type were, in most cases, productive about 90% or about 30% of the time in an earlier analysis.

The PCR made use of 60 Vbeta and 13 Jbeta primers. Sequencing was performed with immunoSEQ multiplex PCR; in TCRdb, only in-frame clones are kept and a portion is missing. Of about 180,000 clones detected, about 80% appear once; the ten largest clones hold 1.4%. As concerns this clone: Its antigen is still unknown.

Sequencing used PBMCs. The source of this sequence is a man aged 18 to 30 in good health and CMV-seronegative.

The CDR3 region has the DNA TGCAGCGTTGAAGATTGGGCCAGGGGTGGCGAGCAGTACTTC. This translates into CSVEDWARGGEQYF. This sequence joins TRBV29-1 and TRBJ2-7, with TRBD1 as a possible D gene (6 bases). There are 14 residues in the CDR3. CDR1 and CDR2 (germline): SQVTM, ANQGSEA. V lost 0 bases and J lost 6, with 15 bases in between.